The following is a TCR beta chain sequence with its context. What this receptor recognizes is not known. One base away there is no much larger clone; base qualities are not given. RNA was extracted with the RNeasy kit and about 0.45 to 1 ug was reverse transcribed using random hexamers. TCR beta CDR3 regions were amplified with the immunoSEQ multiplex PCR assay covering 54 Vbeta and 13 Jbeta segments. PCR amplification bias was corrected using a synthetic template baseline for primer optimization and computational correction. For the original study's pipeline: Reads were annotated to V, D and J genes per IMGT and analyzed with immunoSEQ Analyzer, keeping only productive sequences. To calculate clonality, Shannon entropy was normalized by log2 of the number of productive unique sequences and then subtracted from one. Public and private clones were assessed among the 100 most prevalent clones of each patient and control. Clones were defined as Susac-specific if absent from the healthy and MS cohorts, from roughly 1,100 published viral clones and from other ImmuneACCESS disease sequences. TCRdb redid the processing of the public reads, applying fastp at Q25 and MiXCR, and retained in-frame beta chains. Every CDR3 protein is listed once, alongside the most common genes and DNA of its rows. The V and J calls follow TCRdb's processing rather than the paper's. The sample table shows about 200,000 distinct CDR3 sequences, and approximately 95% are seen once. The top ten clonotypes cover around 0.076% of the sample.

This sample is part of a study of CD8 T cells in Susac syndrome (dated by TCRdb to about 2019). In terms of the full investigation: Repertoire sequencing was used to test whether CD8+ T cell activation and differentiation in Susac syndrome was antigen driven. What the study reported, not specific to this receptor: The study acknowledged that relatively few individuals were included in the TCR sequencing and HLA analysis.

Peripheral blood CD8+ and CD4+ T cells from healthy donors, Susac syndrome patients and multiple sclerosis patients were profiled using high-throughput TCR beta sequencing. Multiple sclerosis controls were treatment-naive patients with stable or active relapsing-remitting disease fulfilling revised McDonald criteria. Bulk CD8+ and CD4+ T cells were purified by magnetic negative isolation, whereas CD8+ TEMRA cells were enriched by FACS. Blood was collected in EDTA tubes and processed within 24 hours, with PBMCs isolated through density gradient centrifugation. PBMCs intended for TCR sequencing were cryopreserved in liquid nitrogen and thawed later in a water bath at 37 degrees C. Purity of sorted or isolated CD4+, CD8+ and CD8+ TEMRA cells was at least 90%. Cut back by 4 bases and 4 bases, the V and J ends lie 17 bases apart. In the germline V gene, CDR1 corresponds to SGDLS and CDR2 to YYNGEE. From the cysteine up to the phenylalanine, the CDR3 has a length of 15 residues. Just CDR3 DNA is preserved here, 45 bases in frame from base 1.

The sample taken for sequencing was CD4+ T cells from PBMCs. This TCR was sampled from a human donor with multiple sclerosis. The rearrangement joined TRBV9 to TRBJ2-5; the D gene is perhaps TRBD2, on 6 matching bases. At the DNA level, the sequence is TGTGCCAGCAGCACCGGAGGGCATTTTCGAGAGACCCAGTACTTC. Its protein product is CASSTGGHFRETQYF.